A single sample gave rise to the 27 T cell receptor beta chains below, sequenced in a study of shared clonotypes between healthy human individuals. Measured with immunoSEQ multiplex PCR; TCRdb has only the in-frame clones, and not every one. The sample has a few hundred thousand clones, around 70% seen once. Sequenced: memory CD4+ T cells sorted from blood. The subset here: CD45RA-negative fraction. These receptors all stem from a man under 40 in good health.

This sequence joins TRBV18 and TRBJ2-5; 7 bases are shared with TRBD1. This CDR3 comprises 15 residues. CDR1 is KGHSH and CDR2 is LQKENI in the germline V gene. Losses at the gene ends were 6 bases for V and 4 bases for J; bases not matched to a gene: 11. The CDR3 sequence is CASSTGTGARETQYF. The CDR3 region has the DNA TGTGCCAGCTCCACGGGTACAGGGGCTCGAGAGACCCAGTACTTC.

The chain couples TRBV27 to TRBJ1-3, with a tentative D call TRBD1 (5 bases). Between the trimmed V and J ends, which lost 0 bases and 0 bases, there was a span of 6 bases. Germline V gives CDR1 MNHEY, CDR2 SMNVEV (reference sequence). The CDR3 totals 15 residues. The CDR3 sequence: CASSLSGGSGNTIYF. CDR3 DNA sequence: TGTGCCAGCAGTTTATCTGGGGGCTCTGGAAACACCATATATTTT.

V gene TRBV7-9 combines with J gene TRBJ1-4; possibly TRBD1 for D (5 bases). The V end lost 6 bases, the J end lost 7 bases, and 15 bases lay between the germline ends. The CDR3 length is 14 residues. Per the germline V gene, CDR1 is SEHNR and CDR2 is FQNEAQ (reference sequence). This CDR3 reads CASREAGLSEKLFF. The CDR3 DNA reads TGTGCCAGCAGGGAGGCAGGGTTGAGTGAAAAACTGTTTTTT.

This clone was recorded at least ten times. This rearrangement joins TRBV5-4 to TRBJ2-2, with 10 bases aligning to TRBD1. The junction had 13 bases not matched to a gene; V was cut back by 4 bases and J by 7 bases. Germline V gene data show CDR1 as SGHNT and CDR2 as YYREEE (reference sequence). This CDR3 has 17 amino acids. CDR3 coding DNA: TGTGCCAGCAGCCCAATATCCCGACAGGGGGCCGGCGGGGAGCTGTTTTTT. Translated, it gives CASSPISRQGAGGELFF.

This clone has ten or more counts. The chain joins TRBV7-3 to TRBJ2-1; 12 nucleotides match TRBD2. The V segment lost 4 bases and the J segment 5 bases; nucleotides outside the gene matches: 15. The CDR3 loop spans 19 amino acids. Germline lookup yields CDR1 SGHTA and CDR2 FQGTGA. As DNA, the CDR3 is TGTGCCAGCAGCTCTAACAACATTAGGACTAGCGGGATCCACAATGAGCAGTTCTTC. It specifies CASSSNNIRTSGIHNEQFF.

In nucleotides, the CDR3 is TGCGCCAGCAGCTTGGCACAGTCGAACACTGAAGCTTTCTTT. It encodes CASSLAQSNTEAFF. V is TRBV5-1 and J is TRBJ1-1; D gene uncertain. The CDR3 runs to 14 residues. V was trimmed by 0 bases and J by 1 base, leaving 7 bases between them. The germline V gene encodes CDR1 SGHRS and CDR2 YFSETQ.

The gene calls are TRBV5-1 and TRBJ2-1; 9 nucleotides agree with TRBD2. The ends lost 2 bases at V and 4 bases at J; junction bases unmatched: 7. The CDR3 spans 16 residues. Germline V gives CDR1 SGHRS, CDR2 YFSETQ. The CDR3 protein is CASSFEPTSGYNEQFF. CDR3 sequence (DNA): TGCGCCAGCAGCTTTGAACCGACTAGCGGATACAATGAGCAGTTCTTC.

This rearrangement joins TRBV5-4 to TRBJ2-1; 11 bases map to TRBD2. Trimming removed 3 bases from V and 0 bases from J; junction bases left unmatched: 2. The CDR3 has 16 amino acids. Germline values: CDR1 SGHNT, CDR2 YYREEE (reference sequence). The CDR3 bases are TGTGCCAGCAGCTCGGGACTAGCGGACTCCTACAATGAGCAGTTCTTC. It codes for CASSSGLADSYNEQFF.

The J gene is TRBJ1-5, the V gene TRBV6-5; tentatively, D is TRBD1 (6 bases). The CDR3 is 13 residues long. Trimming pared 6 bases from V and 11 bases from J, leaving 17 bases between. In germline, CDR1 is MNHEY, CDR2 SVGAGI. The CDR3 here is CASRMKQGSAQHF. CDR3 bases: TGTGCCAGCAGGATGAAACAGGGTTCGGCCCAGCATTTT.

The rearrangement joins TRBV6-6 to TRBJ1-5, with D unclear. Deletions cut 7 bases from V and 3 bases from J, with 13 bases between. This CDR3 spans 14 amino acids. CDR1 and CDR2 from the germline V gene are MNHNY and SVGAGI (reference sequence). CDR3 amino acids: CASKGGQFNQPQHF. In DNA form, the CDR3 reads TGTGCCAGCAAGGGAGGGCAGTTCAATCAGCCCCAGCATTTT.

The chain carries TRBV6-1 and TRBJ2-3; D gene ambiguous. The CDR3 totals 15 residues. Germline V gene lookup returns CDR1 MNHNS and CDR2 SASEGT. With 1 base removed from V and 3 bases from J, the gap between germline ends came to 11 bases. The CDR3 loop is CASSEVGLTTDTQYF. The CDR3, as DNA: TGTGCCAGCAGTGAAGTCGGTTTAACTACAGATACGCAGTATTTT.

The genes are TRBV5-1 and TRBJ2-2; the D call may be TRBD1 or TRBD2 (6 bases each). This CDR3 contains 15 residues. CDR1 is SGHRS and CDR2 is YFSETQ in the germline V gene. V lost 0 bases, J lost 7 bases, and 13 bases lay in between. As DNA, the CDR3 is TGCGCCAGCAGCTTGGATTCGGGGGCGGTCGGGGAGCTGTTTTTT. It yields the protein CASSLDSGAVGELFF.

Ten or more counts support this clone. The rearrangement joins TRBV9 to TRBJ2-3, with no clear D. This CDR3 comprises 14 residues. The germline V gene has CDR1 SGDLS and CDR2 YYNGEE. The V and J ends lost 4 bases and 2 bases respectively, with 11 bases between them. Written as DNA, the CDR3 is TGTGCCAGCAGCCCCCGATTCCTCACAGATACGCAGTATTTT. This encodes CASSPRFLTDTQYF.

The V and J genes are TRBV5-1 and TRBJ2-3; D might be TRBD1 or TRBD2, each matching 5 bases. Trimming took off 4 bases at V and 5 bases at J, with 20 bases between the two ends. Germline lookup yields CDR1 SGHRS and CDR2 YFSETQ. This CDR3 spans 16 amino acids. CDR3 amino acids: CASSMQTGSGGDTQYF. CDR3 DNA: TGCGCCAGCAGCATGCAGACTGGCTCTGGGGGAGATACGCAGTATTTT.

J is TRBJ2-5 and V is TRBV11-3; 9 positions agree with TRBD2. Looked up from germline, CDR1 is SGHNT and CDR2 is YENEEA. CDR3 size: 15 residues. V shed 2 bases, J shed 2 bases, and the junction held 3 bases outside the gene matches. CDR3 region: CASSLNGLAQETQYF. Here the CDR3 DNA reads TGTGCCAGCAGCTTAAATGGACTAGCGCAAGAGACCCAGTACTTC.

CDR3 sequence: CASSLSRLAGFLNTGELFF. The CDR3 DNA reads as TGTGCCAGCAGTTTATCACGGCTAGCGGGATTCCTGAACACCGGGGAGCTGTTTTTT. V and J are TRBV27 and TRBJ2-2; the match to TRBD2 covers 9 bases. V lost 0 bases, J lost 1 base, and 9 bases stayed unmatched. CDR1 is MNHEY, CDR2 SMNVEV, per germline (reference sequence). This CDR3 has 19 amino acids.

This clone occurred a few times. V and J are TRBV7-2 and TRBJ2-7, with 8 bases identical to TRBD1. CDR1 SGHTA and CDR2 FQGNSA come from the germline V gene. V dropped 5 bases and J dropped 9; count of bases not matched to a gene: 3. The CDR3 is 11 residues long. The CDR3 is CASSADRAQYF. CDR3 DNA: TGTGCCAGCAGCGCGGACAGGGCGCAGTACTTC.

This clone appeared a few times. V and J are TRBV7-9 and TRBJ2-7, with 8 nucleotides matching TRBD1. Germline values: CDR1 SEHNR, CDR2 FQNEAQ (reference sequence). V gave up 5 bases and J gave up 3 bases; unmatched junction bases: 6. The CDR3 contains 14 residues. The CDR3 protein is CASSARQGNYEQYF. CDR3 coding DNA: TGTGCCAGCAGCGCCCGACAGGGGAACTACGAGCAGTACTTC.

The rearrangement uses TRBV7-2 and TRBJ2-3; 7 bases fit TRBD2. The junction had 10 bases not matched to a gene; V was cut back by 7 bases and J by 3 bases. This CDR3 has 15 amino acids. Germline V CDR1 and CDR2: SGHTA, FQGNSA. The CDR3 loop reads CASTSGGWATDTQYF. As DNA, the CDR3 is TGTGCCAGCACCTCCGGGGGGTGGGCGACAGATACGCAGTATTTT. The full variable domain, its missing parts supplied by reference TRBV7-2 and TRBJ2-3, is GAGVSQSPSNKVTEKGKDVELRCDPISGHTALYWYRQSLGQGLEFLIYFQGNSAPDKSGLPSDRFSAERTGGSVSTLTIQRTQQEDSAVYLCASTSGGWATDTQYFGPGTRLTVL.

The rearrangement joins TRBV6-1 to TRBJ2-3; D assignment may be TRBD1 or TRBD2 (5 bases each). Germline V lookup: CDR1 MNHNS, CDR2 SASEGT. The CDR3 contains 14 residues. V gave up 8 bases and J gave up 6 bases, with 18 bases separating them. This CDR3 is CASSPGGGGDTQYF. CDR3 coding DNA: TGTGCCAGCTCTCCTGGAGGTGGGGGTGATACGCAGTATTTT.

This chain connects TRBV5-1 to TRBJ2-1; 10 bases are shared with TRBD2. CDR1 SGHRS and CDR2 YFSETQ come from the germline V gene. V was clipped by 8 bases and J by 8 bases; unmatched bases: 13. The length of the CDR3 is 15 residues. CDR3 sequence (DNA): TGCGCCAGTTGCCCGAGTAGCGGGAGGTTCCATGAGCAGTTCTTC. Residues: CASCPSSGRFHEQFF.

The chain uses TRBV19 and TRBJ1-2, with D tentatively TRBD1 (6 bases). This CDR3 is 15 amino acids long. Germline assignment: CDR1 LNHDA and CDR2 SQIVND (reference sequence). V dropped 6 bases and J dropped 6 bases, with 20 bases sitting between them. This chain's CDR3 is CASSHRVPDTHGYTF. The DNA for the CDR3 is TGTGCCAGTAGCCACAGGGTGCCCGATACGCATGGCTACACCTTC.

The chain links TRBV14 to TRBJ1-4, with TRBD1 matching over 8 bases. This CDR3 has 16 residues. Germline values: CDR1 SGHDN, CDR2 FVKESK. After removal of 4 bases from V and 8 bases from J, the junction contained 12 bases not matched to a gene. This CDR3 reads CASSPLQTGEGEKLFF. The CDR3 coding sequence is TGTGCCAGCAGCCCCCTACAGACAGGGGAAGGCGAAAAACTGTTTTTT.

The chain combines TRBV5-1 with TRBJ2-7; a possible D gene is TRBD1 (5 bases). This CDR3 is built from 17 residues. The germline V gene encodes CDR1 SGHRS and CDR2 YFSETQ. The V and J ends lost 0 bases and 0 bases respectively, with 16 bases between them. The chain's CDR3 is CASSLALRGHSSYEQYF. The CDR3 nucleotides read TGCGCCAGCAGCTTGGCTTTGCGCGGACATAGCTCCTACGAGCAGTACTTC.

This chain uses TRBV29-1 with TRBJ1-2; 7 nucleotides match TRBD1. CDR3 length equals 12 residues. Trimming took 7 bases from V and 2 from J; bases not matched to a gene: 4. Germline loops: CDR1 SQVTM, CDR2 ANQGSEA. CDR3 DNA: TGCAGCGCCATGGGACAGAACTATGGCTACACCTTC. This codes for CSAMGQNYGYTF.

The CDR3, as DNA: TGTGCCAGCAGCCTTGGGGGGGGCCAATCTGGAAACACCATATATTTT. As protein: CASSLGGGQSGNTIYF. The V and J genes are TRBV27 and TRBJ1-3, with D possibly matching TRBD1 (6 bases). Germline-derived CDR1 and CDR2 are MNHEY and SMNVEV (reference sequence). The CDR3 covers 16 residues. The V end was cut by 6 bases, the J end by 1 base, with 16 bases between.

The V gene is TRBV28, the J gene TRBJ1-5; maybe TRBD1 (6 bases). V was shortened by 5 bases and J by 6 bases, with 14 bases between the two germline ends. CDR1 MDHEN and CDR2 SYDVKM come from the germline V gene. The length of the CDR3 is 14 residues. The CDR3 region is CASSERGLVQPQHF. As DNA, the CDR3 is TGTGCCAGCAGTGAACGGGGGCTTGTTCAGCCCCAGCATTTT.